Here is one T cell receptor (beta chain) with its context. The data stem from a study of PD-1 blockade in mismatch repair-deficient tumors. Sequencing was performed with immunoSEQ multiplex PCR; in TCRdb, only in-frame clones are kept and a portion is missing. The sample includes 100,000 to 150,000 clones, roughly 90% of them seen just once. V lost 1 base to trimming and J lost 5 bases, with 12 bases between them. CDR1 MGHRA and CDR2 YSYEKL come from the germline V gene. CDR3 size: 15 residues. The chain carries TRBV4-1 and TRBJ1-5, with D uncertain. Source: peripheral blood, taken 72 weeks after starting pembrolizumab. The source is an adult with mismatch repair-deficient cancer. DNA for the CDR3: TGCGCCAGCAGCCAAGTGGCAGTCCCCTATCAGCCCCAGCATTTT. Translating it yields CASSQVAVPYQPQHF.